One TCR beta chain is described in this entry. The data were taken from a study of blood T cell repertoires in COVID-19. Across the whole study: Spain, Italy and the United States supplied samples that represented acute and convalescent COVID-19.

Sequencing used immunoSEQ multiplex PCR; TCRdb keeps in-frame clones, though not all of them. The sample includes about 250,000 clones, about nine tenths of them seen just once. Germline CDR1 MRHNA, CDR2 SNTAGT. The CDR3 is 16 amino acids. With 6 bases clipped from V and 7 bases from J, the junction kept 12 bases outside the gene matches. The rearrangement uses TRBV6-4 and TRBJ2-1; 10 bases match TRBD2. Sequenced material: PBMCs or T cells enriched from blood (not recorded which). The TCR was taken from a woman aged 45-65 years who had recovered from COVID-19. The CDR3 DNA reads as TGTGCCAGCAGCCGCACGGGTAGCGGGAGGAATAATGAGCAGTTCTTC. Residues: CASSRTGSGRNNEQFF.